This T cell receptor beta chain was sequenced in a study of human CD8 memory T cell subsets. Libraries of TCR beta chains were produced by 5' RACE (UMI-labeled). TCRdb re-called the 5' RACE reads and gives one entry per CDR3 protein, without DNA. The data show thousands of distinct CDR3 sequences, and the top ten clones hold approximately 22%. The RNA's source was duplicate vials of over 140,000 sorted CD8+ T cells per subset. General study results and limits: When diversity was estimated with Chao1, stem-like memory T cells appeared more diverse than precursor exhausted T cells. T cells showing similarly high diversity were the stem-like memory and precursor exhausted cells, not the effector memory cells. Stem-like memory T cells and precursor exhausted T cells had repertoires that overlapped very little.

Looked up from germline, CDR1 is SGHAT and CDR2 is FQNNGV. The CDR3 sequence is 16 residues long. To note about this clonotype: The antigen is not known.

The sample taken for sequencing was CD8+ T cells from PBMCs. The receptor's source is a human donor in good health. This sequence joins TRBV11-2 and TRBJ1-5. The chain's CDR3 is CASSLGTFRSNQPQHF.